A selection of T cell receptor beta chains follows, all from one sample in a study of shared clonotypes between healthy human individuals. The repertoire was sequenced with immunoSEQ multiplex PCR; TCRdb's copy has only in-frame clones and lacks some. The sample records some 1,400,000 clones, 95% to 97% being singletons. The specimen sequenced was naive CD4+ T cells sorted from blood. Receptors were obtained from a man aged 25-40 years in good health. Both conserved end residues are part of each CDR3. Each record gives: clone size, V gene, J gene, D gene, CDR3 protein, CDR3 DNA. D genes are given only for firm matches. Rows give clone size only sometimes, using once, few, many, or a class for an expanded clone.

size: NA; V: TRBV5-1; J: TRBJ2-2; D: TRBD2; CDR3: CASSSGLVGAGELFF; DNA: TGCGCCAGCAGCTCGGGACTAGTAGGTGCTGGGGAGCTGTTTTTT
size: NA; V: TRBV5-5; J: TRBJ2-7; D: NA; CDR3: CASSLRRDSPSYEQYF; DNA: TGTGCCAGCAGCTTGCGGCGGGACAGCCCTTCCTACGAGCAGTACTTC
size: NA; V: TRBV7-3; J: TRBJ2-1; D: TRBD2; CDR3: CASSLIGRANEQFF; DNA: TGTGCCAGCAGCTTAATCGGGAGGGCAAATGAGCAGTTCTTC
size: NA; V: TRBV15; J: TRBJ2-7; D: NA; CDR3: CATSTYRDFAEQYF; DNA: TGTGCCACCAGCACTTACAGGGATTTCGCCGAGCAGTACTTC
size: NA; V: TRBV4-3; J: TRBJ1-4; D: NA; CDR3: CASSPHGVPNEKLFF; DNA: TGCGCCAGCAGCCCCCACGGGGTCCCTAATGAAAAACTGTTTTTT
size: NA; V: TRBV7-9; J: TRBJ2-1; D: NA; CDR3: CASSLTPAVYNEQFF; DNA: TGTGCCAGCAGCTTAACCCCGGCCGTCTACAATGAGCAGTTCTTC
size: NA; V: TRBV2; J: TRBJ1-2; D: TRBD1; CDR3: CASSPDRGDGYTF; DNA: TGTGCCAGCAGCCCGGACAGGGGAGATGGCTACACCTTC
size: NA; V: TRBV15; J: TRBJ2-5; D: TRBD2; CDR3: CATSLGLAGSQETQYF; DNA: TGTGCCACCAGCCTGGGACTAGCGGGATCACAAGAGACCCAGTACTTC
size: NA; V: TRBV7-9; J: TRBJ2-1; D: NA; CDR3: CATYWGGQYNEQFF; DNA: TGTGCCACCTACTGGGGGGGACAGTACAATGAGCAGTTCTTC
size: few; V: TRBV2; J: TRBJ2-2; D: TRBD2; CDR3: CASEGLAGAGELFF; DNA: TGTGCCAGTGAGGGCCTAGCGGGAGCCGGGGAGCTGTTTTTT
size: NA; V: TRBV19; J: TRBJ2-2; D: TRBD1; CDR3: CASIRGQGRPGDTGELFF; DNA: TGTGCCAGTATCCGGGGACAGGGGCGTCCCGGGGACACCGGGGAGCTGTTTTTT
size: NA; V: TRBV2; J: TRBJ1-3; D: NA; CDR3: CASSADRFGSGNTIYF; DNA: TGTGCCAGCAGTGCGGACAGATTTGGTTCTGGAAACACCATATATTTT
size: NA; V: TRBV7-2; J: TRBJ2-7; D: TRBD1; CDR3: CASSFSGGTGGVYEQYF; DNA: TGTGCCAGCAGCTTCTCCGGCGGGACAGGAGGGGTCTACGAGCAGTACTTC
size: NA; V: TRBV6-5; J: TRBJ2-7; D: NA; CDR3: CASSANSFSYEQYF; DNA: TGTGCCAGCAGTGCCAACAGTTTCTCCTACGAGCAGTACTTC
size: NA; V: TRBV27; J: TRBJ1-5; D: NA; CDR3: CASTTGIQPQHF; DNA: TGTGCCAGCACCACAGGGATTCAGCCCCAGCATTTT
size: NA; V: TRBV5-3; J: TRBJ2-3; D: TRBD1; CDR3: CARSGPGQCTDTQYF; DNA: TGTGCCAGAAGCGGCCCGGGACAGTGCACAGATACGCAGTATTTT
size: once; V: TRBV7-2; J: TRBJ2-4; D: NA; CDR3: CASSLGGLSLAKNIQYF; DNA: TGTGCCAGCAGCTTGGGAGGACTATCCTTAGCCAAAAACATTCAGTACTTC
size: NA; V: TRBV28; J: TRBJ2-3; D: NA; CDR3: CASSKGDSTDTQYF; DNA: TGTGCCAGCAGCAAAGGGGATAGCACAGATACGCAGTATTTT
size: NA; V: TRBV19; J: TRBJ2-1; D: TRBD2; CDR3: CASSERERTYNEQFF; DNA: TGTGCCAGTAGTGAGCGGGAGCGGACCTACAATGAGCAGTTCTTC
size: NA; V: TRBV28; J: TRBJ2-7; D: TRBD1; CDR3: CASSLPGTGGFNEQYF; DNA: TGTGCCAGCAGTCTGCCCGGGACAGGGGGCTTCAACGAGCAGTACTTC
size: NA; V: TRBV2; J: TRBJ2-2; D: NA; CDR3: CASKDWSGELFF; DNA: TGTGCCAGCAAGGACTGGTCCGGGGAGCTGTTTTTT
size: NA; V: TRBV19; J: TRBJ1-1; D: NA; CDR3: CASSLRGWNTEAFF; DNA: TGTGCCAGTAGCTTAAGGGGTTGGAACACTGAAGCTTTCTTT
size: NA; V: TRBV28; J: TRBJ2-3; D: NA; CDR3: CASSSPGGTDTQYF; DNA: TGTGCCAGCAGTTCTCCGGGAGGCACAGATACGCAGTATTTT
size: NA; V: TRBV28; J: TRBJ1-2; D: NA; CDR3: CASSWSQNYGYTF; DNA: TGTGCCAGCAGTTGGAGCCAGAACTATGGCTACACCTTC
size: few; V: TRBV2; J: TRBJ2-7; D: TRBD1; CDR3: CASKGQGASYEQYF; DNA: TGTGCCAGCAAGGGACAGGGAGCCTCCTACGAGCAGTACTTC
size: NA; V: TRBV15; J: TRBJ2-2; D: NA; CDR3: CATSRDPQGGLRAGELFF; DNA: TGTGCCACCAGCAGAGATCCGCAAGGGGGTCTGCGCGCCGGGGAGCTGTTTTTT
size: NA; V: TRBV6-1; J: TRBJ2-3; D: TRBD2; CDR3: CASSATTSGSTDTQYF; DNA: TGTGCCAGCAGTGCGACGACTAGCGGGAGCACAGATACGCAGTATTTT
size: NA; V: TRBV18; J: TRBJ1-2; D: TRBD1; CDR3: CASSLTGTGGGYTF; DNA: TGTGCCAGCTCACTTACCGGGACAGGGGGCGGCTACACCTTC
size: NA; V: TRBV9; J: TRBJ2-7; D: NA; CDR3: CASSVAGHGYEQYF; DNA: TGTGCCAGCAGCGTAGCTGGACATGGCTACGAGCAGTACTTC